This TCR beta chain came from a study of T cell changes during pregnancy in multiple sclerosis (dated 2019 in TCRdb). With respect to the entire study: The study examined how the T cell repertoire changed over the course of pregnancy in women with multiple sclerosis.

Receptors were amplified or captured by the immunoSEQ multiplex PCR assay. This immuneACCESS table, as held by TCRdb, lists in-frame sequences with V and J called but not all clones. Of the missing ones, under half trace to an unresolved V gene in checked studies; the others have no known cause. This sample holds 70,000 to 95,000 clones; roughly 91% were observed only once. The leading ten clones occupy around 4% of the sample. Turning to this clone: Its specific antigen is unknown. No much larger clonotype is one base removed from it; base qualities were not supplied.

The CDR3 runs 16 residues from the cysteine to the phenylalanine. Here the CDR3 DNA is all that survives: 48 bases in frame from base 1. Trimming leaves V shorter by 4 bases and J shorter by 3 bases, with the junction holding 7 bases beyond the gene matches. For CDR1 and CDR2, the germline V gene (reference sequence) lists SGHAT and FQDESV. The TCR was taken from a female donor with multiple sclerosis, enrolled in a pregnancy study. The source material was peripheral blood, sampled in the first trimester of pregnancy. This chain is built from TRBV11-1 and TRBJ2-3; 10 bases in the middle match TRBD2. The CDR3 has the sequence CASSYSGGATTDTQYF. Here is the DNA: TGTGCCAGCAGCTACAGCGGGGGGGCCACAACAGATACGCAGTATTTT.